The source of this T cell receptor (beta chain) is a study of T cell responses to AZD1222 COVID-19 vaccine. Method: immunoSEQ multiplex PCR; TCRdb's copy keeps in-frame clones and lacks some. The table shows 100,000 to 120,000 clones, with roughly 89% occurring only once. Remarks on this clone: Its antigen remains unknown.

This CDR3 contains 13 residues. The ends were cut back, 12 bases at V and 8 bases at J, with 18 bases in the middle. The germline V gene encodes CDR1 KGHDR and CDR2 SFDVKD. Study-wide results and limits: White British donors predominated, females outnumbered males, and clonal diversity was possibly underestimated. Baseline seropositivity characterized only a handful of AZD1222 recipients. Repertoires in all cases were sampled only once the peak T cell response had passed. Within unmutated variant regions lay the reported targets of nearly half of spike-specific TCRs.

The rearrangement joins TRBV24-1 to TRBJ1-4; D gene unclear. The starting material was peripheral blood, obtained on day 0 of MenACWY control vaccination. This clonotype was obtained from an adult in good health. CDR3 protein: CAPGKRENEKLFF. The CDR3 DNA sequence: TGTGCCCCTGGGAAGAGGGAGAACGAAAAACTGTTTTTT.